This T cell receptor (beta chain) stems from a study of blood T cells in healthy people across ages. From germline, CDR1 is SGHKS and CDR2 YYEKEE (reference sequence). This CDR3 comprises 13 residues. Trimming removed 1 base from V and 4 bases from J, with 6 bases in between. Primed by a sample-barcoded 5' primer and a J-beta primer mix, a second PCR proceeded for about 6 to 11 cycles. TCRdb processed the 5' RACE reads anew with MiXCR; each CDR3 protein has one entry. The data contain roughly 800,000 distinct CDR3 sequences, more than 45% of them singletons. The clonotype originates from a man aged 25-45 years in good health. The chain has TRBV5-5 and TRBJ1-5; the D is unclear. The sequenced sample was blood. CDR3 residues: CASSLLWNQPQHF. The CDR3 coding sequence is TGTGCCAGCAGCTTGTTATGGAATCAGCCCCAGCATTTT.